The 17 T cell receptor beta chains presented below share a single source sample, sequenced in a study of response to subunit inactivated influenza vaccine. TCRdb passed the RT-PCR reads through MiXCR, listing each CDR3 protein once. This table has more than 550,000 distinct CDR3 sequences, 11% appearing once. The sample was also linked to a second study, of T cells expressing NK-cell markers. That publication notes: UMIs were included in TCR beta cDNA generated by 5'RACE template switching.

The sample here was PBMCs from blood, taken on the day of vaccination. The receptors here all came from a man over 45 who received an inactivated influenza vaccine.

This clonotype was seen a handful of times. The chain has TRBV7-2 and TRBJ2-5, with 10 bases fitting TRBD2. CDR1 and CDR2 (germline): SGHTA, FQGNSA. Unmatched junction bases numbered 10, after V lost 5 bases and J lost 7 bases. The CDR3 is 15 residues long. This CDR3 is CASSPAGTSVGTQYF. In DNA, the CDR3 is TGTGCCAGCAGCCCCGCCGGGACTAGCGTCGGGACCCAGTACTTC.

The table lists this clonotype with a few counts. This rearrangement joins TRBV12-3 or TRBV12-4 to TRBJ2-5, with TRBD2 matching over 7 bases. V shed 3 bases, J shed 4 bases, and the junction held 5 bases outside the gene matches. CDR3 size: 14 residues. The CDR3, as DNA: TGTGCCAGCAGTTTGGGGGGGATTGCAGAGACCCAGTACTTC. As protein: CASSLGGIAETQYF.

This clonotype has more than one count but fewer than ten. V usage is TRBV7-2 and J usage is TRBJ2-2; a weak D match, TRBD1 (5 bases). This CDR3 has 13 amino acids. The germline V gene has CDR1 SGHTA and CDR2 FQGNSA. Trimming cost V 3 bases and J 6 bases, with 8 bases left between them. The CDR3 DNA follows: TGTGCCAGCAGCTTCAGGGATCCCGGGGAGCTGTTTTTT. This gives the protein CASSFRDPGELFF.

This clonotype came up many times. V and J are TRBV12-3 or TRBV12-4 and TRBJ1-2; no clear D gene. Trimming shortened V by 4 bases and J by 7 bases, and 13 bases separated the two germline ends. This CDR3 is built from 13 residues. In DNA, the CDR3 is TGTGCCAGCAGTTACGGAAAGGGAGGTGGCTACACCTTC. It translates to CASSYGKGGGYTF.

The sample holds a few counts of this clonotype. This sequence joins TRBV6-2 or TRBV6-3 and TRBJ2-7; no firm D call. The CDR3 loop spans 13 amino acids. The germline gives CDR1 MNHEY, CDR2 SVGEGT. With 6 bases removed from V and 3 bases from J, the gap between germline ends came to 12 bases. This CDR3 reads CASSPDNNYEQYF. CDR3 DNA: TGTGCCAGCAGCCCCGACAACAACTACGAGCAGTACTTC.

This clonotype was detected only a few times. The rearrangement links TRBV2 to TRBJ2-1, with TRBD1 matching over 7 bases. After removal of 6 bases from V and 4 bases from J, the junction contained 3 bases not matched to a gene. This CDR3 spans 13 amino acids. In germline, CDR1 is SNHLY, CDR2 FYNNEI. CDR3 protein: CASRQGYYNEQFF. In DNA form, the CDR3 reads TGTGCCAGCAGACAGGGGTATTACAATGAGCAGTTCTTC.

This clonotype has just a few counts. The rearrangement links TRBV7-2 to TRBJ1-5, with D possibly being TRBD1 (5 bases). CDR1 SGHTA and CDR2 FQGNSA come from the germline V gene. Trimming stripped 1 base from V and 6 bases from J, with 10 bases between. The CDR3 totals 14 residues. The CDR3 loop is CASSLVVTAQPQHF. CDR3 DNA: TGTGCCAGCAGCTTAGTCGTGACAGCTCAGCCCCAGCATTTT.

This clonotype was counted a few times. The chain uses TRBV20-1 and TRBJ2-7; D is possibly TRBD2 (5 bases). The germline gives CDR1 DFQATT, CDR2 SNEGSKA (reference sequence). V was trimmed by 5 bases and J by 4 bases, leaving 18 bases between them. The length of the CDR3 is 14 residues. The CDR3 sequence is CSAWGDYGRYEQYF. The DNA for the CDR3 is TGCAGTGCTTGGGGTGACTACGGACGATACGAGCAGTACTTC.

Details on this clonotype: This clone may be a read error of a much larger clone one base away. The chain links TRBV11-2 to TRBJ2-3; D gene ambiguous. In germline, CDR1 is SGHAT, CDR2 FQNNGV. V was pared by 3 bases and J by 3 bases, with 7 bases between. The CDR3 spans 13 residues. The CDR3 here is CASSFCGTDTQYF. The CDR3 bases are TGTGCCAGCAGCTTTTGTGGTACAGATACGCAGTATTTT.

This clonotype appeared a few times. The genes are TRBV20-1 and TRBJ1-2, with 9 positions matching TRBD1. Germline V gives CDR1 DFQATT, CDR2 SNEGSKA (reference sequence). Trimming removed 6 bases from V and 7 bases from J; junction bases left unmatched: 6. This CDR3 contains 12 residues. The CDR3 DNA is TGCAGTGCACAGGGGGCCGAGTTTGGCTACACCTTC. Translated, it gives CSAQGAEFGYTF.

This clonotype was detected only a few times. The CDR3 loop reads CASSYIGQYLANYGYTF. For the CDR3, the DNA is TGTGCCAGCAGTTACATCGGTCAATACCTGGCGAACTATGGCTACACCTTC. The chain has TRBV6-5 and TRBJ1-2, with D unresolved. This CDR3 region has 17 residues. Per germline, CDR1 MNHEY and CDR2 SVGAGI. V was trimmed by 2 bases and J by 2 bases, leaving 18 bases between them.

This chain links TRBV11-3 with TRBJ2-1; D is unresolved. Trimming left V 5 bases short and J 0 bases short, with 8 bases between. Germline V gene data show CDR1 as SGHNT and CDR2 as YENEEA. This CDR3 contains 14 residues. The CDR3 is CASSRGPSYNEQFF. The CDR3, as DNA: TGTGCCAGCAGCCGAGGCCCCTCCTACAATGAGCAGTTCTTC.

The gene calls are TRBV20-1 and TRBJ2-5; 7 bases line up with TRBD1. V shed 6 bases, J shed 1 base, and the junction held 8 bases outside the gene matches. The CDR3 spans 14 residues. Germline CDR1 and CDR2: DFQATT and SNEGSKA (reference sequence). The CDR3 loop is CSANTGTVQETQYF. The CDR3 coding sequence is TGCAGTGCCAATACCGGGACAGTCCAAGAGACCCAGTACTTC.

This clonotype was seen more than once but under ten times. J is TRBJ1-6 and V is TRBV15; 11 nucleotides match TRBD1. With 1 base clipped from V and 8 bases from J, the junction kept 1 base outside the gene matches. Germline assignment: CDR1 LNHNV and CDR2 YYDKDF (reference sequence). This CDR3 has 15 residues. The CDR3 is CATSRGDRGDSPLHF. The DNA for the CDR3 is TGTGCCACCAGCAGAGGGGACAGGGGGGATTCACCCCTCCACTTT.

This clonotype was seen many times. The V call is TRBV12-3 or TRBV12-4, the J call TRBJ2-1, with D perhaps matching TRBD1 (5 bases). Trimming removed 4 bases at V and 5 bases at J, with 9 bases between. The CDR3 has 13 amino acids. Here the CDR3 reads CASSSPTDNEQFF. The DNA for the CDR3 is TGTGCCAGCAGTTCGCCGACAGACAATGAGCAGTTCTTC.

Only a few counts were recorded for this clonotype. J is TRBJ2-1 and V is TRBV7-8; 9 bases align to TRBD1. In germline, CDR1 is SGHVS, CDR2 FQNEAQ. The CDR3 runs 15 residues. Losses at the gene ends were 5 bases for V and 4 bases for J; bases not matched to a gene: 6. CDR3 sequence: CASSQNRGQYNEQFF. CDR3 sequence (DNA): TGTGCCAGCAGCCAGAACAGGGGGCAGTACAATGAGCAGTTCTTC. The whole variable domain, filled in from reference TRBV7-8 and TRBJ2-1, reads GAGVSQSPRYKVAKRGQDVALRCDPISGHVSLFWYQQALGQGPEFLTYFQNEAQLDKSGLPSDRFFAERPEGSVSTLKIQRTQQEDSAVYLCASSQNRGQYNEQFFGPGTRLTVL.

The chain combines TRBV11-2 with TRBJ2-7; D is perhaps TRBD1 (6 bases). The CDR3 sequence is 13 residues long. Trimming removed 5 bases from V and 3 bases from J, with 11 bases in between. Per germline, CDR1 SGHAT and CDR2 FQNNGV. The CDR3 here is CASSIGQYYEQYF. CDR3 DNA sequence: TGTGCCAGCAGCATAGGACAGTACTACGAGCAGTACTTC.